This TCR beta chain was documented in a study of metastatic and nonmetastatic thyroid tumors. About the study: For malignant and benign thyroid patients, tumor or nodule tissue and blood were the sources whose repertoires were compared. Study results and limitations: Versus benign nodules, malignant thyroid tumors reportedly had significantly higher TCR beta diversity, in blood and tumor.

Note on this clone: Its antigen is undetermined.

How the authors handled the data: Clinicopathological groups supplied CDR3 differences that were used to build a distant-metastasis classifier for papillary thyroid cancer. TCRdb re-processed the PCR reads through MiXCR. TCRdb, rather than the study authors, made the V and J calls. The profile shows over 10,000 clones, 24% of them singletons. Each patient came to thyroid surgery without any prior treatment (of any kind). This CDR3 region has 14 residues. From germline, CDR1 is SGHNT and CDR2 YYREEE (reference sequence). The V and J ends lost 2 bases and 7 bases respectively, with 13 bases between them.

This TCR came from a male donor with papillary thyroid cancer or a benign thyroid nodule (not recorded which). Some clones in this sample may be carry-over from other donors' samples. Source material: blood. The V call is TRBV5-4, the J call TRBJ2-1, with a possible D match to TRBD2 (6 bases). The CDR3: CASSFDLGGNEQFF. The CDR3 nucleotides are TGTGCCAGCAGCTTCGATTTAGGAGGGAATGAGCAGTTCTTC.